This T cell receptor beta chain emerged from a study of cytomegalovirus exposure and HLA in healthy donors. This CDR3 spans 18 amino acids. V lost 4 bases and J lost 4; bases outside the gene matches: 15. Germline CDR1 SGHTA, CDR2 FQGNSA. PCR primers comprised 60 Vbeta and 13 Jbeta primers. Sequenced by immunoSEQ multiplex PCR; TCRdb stores in-frame clones only, minus some. This sample yields 35,000 to 40,000 clones, of which around three fifths are seen a single time; more than 15% belongs to the top ten. This clone was picked up a small number of times. The sequencing sample was made of PBMCs. This sequence joins TRBV7-2 and TRBJ1-4, with 7 bases aligning to TRBD1. The receptor was isolated from a man between 50 and 59 years old in good health and CMV-seropositive. In nucleotides, the CDR3 is TGTGCCAGCAGCTCCCGCCGGACAGGAGATCCCCGTAATGAAAAACTGTTTTTT. Protein product: CASSSRRTGDPRNEKLFF.